This T cell receptor beta chain was obtained from a study of T cell responses to AZD1222 COVID-19 vaccine. Study-level points and caveats: Seropositive at baseline were only a handful of AZD1222 recipients. Clonal diversity may have been underestimated, and the donors were mostly white British, with more females than males. Nearly half of spike-specific TCRs reportedly target variant regions that are unmutated in the B.1.351 and B.1.1.7 variants. At 160-218 and 743-854, vaccine-associated CD4 TCRs were dominant, and they spanned spike.

A word on this clone: What it binds is not known.

Germline CDR1 and CDR2: KGHSY and FQNENV. This CDR3 comprises 18 residues. The V end was cut by 4 bases, the J end by 2 bases, with 21 bases between. Clones were sequenced by immunoSEQ multiplex PCR, and TCRdb holds only the in-frame ones, with some missing. In the table there are tens of thousands of clones, more than 75% of which are singletons. Material: peripheral blood, obtained 28 days after the second AZD1222 dose. This TCR derives from an adult who received the AZD1222 COVID-19 vaccine. This chain connects TRBV16 to TRBJ1-5, with D possibly TRBD1 on 6 matching bases. Here the CDR3 reads CASSPLDRNEFGNQPQHF. As DNA, the CDR3 is TGTGCCAGCAGCCCTCTCGACAGGAATGAGTTCGGCAATCAGCCCCAGCATTTT.